Described below is a single T cell receptor beta chain sequence and its context. Its cognate antigen has yet to be identified. Within one base of it there is no much larger clone, and no base qualities were kept. The collaborating institutions used their own protocols to collect whole blood in K2EDTA tubes. Collaborator samples were shipped for TCRbeta analysis as frozen whole blood, isolated PBMCs, or DNA extracted from either sample type. Based on the germline V gene, the CDR1 and CDR2 sequences are SGHDN and FVKESK. From cysteine to phenylalanine, the CDR3 is 16 amino acids long. Kept here is only the CDR3 DNA, which spans 48 bases and is read in frame from base 1. Relative to germline, V is 1 base shorter and J is 1 base shorter, with 13 bases between their ends. This sample was included in a study of blood T cell repertoires in COVID-19 (dated by TCRdb to about 2020). Some background on the complete study: Samples from collaborators originated in the United States, Italy and Spain and spanned both the acute and convalescent phases of COVID-19. Samples came from the ongoing ImmuneRACE study (first 160 participants) plus 1,254 subjects from 6 global collaborators. The repertoires were made available in a free public database intended to serve as a resource for research on the immune response to SARS-CoV-2. The prospective study material was composed of cDNA or gDNA derived from T cells, B-cell-depleted T cells, or PBMCs. Deeply sampled blood TCRbeta repertoires from subjects exposed to, actively infected with, or recovered from COVID-19 were included in the dataset. Where available, HLA class I and class II types were taken from metadata supplied by the sample provider and were not determined by assay-based typing. A de-identified subject ID, COVID-19 status, age in years and sex were almost always included in the sample metadata. Study-level results and caveats: The amount of clinical and demographic metadata varied by source and participant and was provided uncurated.

TCRbeta CDR3 regions were amplified from genomic DNA using the immunoSEQ Assay, a bias-controlled multiplex PCR. The paper's data handling went like this. The number of nucleated cells in each sample was estimated by amplification of reference gene primers within the assay. To quantify the absolute abundance of each unique TCRbeta CDR3 rearrangement, sequence reads were collapsed and filtered. For each sample, productive Simpson clonality was calculated as the square root of Simpson's diversity index over productive rearrangements. Here the immuneACCESS table is served through TCRdb, limited to in-frame sequences with V and J called. Missing clones are a known gap in these copies; in checked studies unresolved V genes cover under half, and the rest lacks a known reason. The V and J calls and clone size are taken from that table; D and trimming were inferred from the DNA. The sample yields about 260,000 clones; over 75% were counted once. The ten largest clones represent roughly 15% of the sample.

The sequence links TRBV14 to TRBJ2-5; a weak D assignment points to TRBD1 (6 bases agree). The source material was peripheral blood. This sequence was found in a human donor in a cohort sampled during active COVID-19. In nucleotides, the sequence is TGTGCCAGCAGCCAAGCGTCAGGGGCGCCCCAAGAGACCCAGTACTTC. Its protein is CASSQASGAPQETQYF. Here the CDR3 is joined to the reference TRBV14 and TRBJ2-5 genes, and the full variable domain is: EAGVTQFPSHSVIEKGQTVTLRCDPISGHDNLYWYRRVMGKEIKFLLHFVKESKQDESGMPNNRFLAERTGGTYSTLKVQPAELEDSGVYFCASSQASGAPQETQYFGPGTRLLVL.